The 11 T cell receptor beta chains below come from one sample, sequenced in a study of cytomegalovirus exposure and HLA in healthy donors. With 60 Vbeta and 13 Jbeta primers, the PCR was carried out. Clones were sequenced by immunoSEQ multiplex PCR, and TCRdb holds only the in-frame ones, with some missing. The sample consists of around 130,000 clones, 65% to 85% of them appearing once. The material sequenced was PBMCs. Receptors were obtained from a woman aged 40 to 49 in good health and CMV-seropositive.

The chain uses TRBV7-2 and TRBJ2-1, with D maybe TRBD2 (5 bases). The germline V gene has CDR1 SGHTA and CDR2 FQGNSA. Trimming pared 3 bases from V and 0 bases from J, leaving 15 bases between. The CDR3 consists of 17 residues. The CDR3 nucleotides are TGTGCCAGCAGCTTGCTTTTACGGGGAAGCTCCTACAATGAGCAGTTCTTC. It encodes CASSLLLRGSSYNEQFF.

The chain has TRBV9 and TRBJ2-6; no clear D gene. This CDR3 has 16 amino acids. In germline, CDR1 is SGDLS, CDR2 YYNGEE. V dropped 0 bases and J dropped 0 bases, with 7 bases sitting between them. The CDR3 region is CASSVVPDSGANVLTF. DNA of the CDR3: TGTGCCAGCAGCGTAGTCCCAGACTCTGGGGCCAACGTCCTGACTTTC.

The gene calls are TRBV30 and TRBJ2-5; 7 nucleotides line up with TRBD2. The CDR3 is 12 amino acids. Unmatched junction bases numbered 0, after V lost 4 bases and J lost 1 base. Germline V gene lookup returns CDR1 GTSNPN and CDR2 SVGIG (reference sequence). CDR3 sequence reads: CAWTSGQETQYF. The DNA for the CDR3 is TGTGCCTGGACTAGCGGCCAAGAGACCCAGTACTTC.

This clone came up a few times. The CDR3 region is CASTNPPGETQYF. CDR3 bases: TGTGCCAGCACCAACCCGCCAGGGGAGACCCAGTACTTC. The genes are TRBV5-4 and TRBJ2-5; D perhaps matches TRBD1 (5 bases). The germline V gene has CDR1 SGHNT and CDR2 YYREEE (reference sequence). The CDR3 is 13 residues long. The V end was cut by 6 bases, the J end by 5 bases, with 14 bases between.

This clone has only a few counts. The chain couples TRBV10-3 to TRBJ1-5; 8 nucleotides align to TRBD1. CDR3 length: 14 residues. Germline CDR1 reads ENHRY; CDR2 reads SYGVKD. The ends lost 5 bases at V and 5 bases at J; junction bases unmatched: 5. This CDR3 reads CAISKTGADQPQHF. The CDR3 coding sequence is TGTGCCATCAGTAAGACAGGGGCCGATCAGCCCCAGCATTTT.

This clone has only a few counts. This chain uses TRBV15 with TRBJ2-7, with TRBD1 identical over 12 bases. Germline values: CDR1 LNHNV, CDR2 YYDKDF (reference sequence). The CDR3 length is 17 residues. The V gene end was trimmed by 0 bases and the J gene end by 4 bases; junction bases not matched to a gene: 7. CDR3 loop: CATSRDLGTGGFYEQYF. CDR3 bases: TGTGCCACCAGCAGAGATCTCGGGACAGGGGGCTTTTACGAGCAGTACTTC.

The genes are TRBV4-1 and TRBJ2-7; 10 bases fit TRBD1. V lost 4 bases and J lost 4; bases outside the gene matches: 7. The germline gives CDR1 MGHRA, CDR2 YSYEKL. This CDR3 region has 15 residues. CDR3 sequence: CASSLSGQGQYEQYF. Written as DNA, the CDR3 is TGCGCCAGCAGCCTTTCGGGACAGGGGCAATACGAGCAGTACTTC.

This clone was detected only once. In DNA, the CDR3 is TGCGCCAGCAGCCGTACCACAGGGGAGTTCCCTCAGCCCCAGCATTTT. It codes for CASSRTTGEFPQPQHF. The genes are TRBV4-1 and TRBJ1-5, with 7 nucleotides matching TRBD1. The junction had 12 bases not matched to a gene; V was cut back by 4 bases and J by 6 bases. Germline V gene lookup returns CDR1 MGHRA and CDR2 YSYEKL. The CDR3 loop spans 16 amino acids.

This chain joins TRBV9 and TRBJ2-7, with 12 bases identical to TRBD2. The V segment lost 2 bases and the J segment 3 bases; nucleotides outside the gene matches: 3. The germline V gene encodes CDR1 SGDLS and CDR2 YYNGEE. The CDR3 length is 15 residues. CDR3 sequence: CASSVLAGGGYEQYF. CDR3 sequence (DNA): TGTGCCAGCAGCGTTCTAGCGGGAGGGGGCTACGAGCAGTACTTC.

The chain combines TRBV6-5 with TRBJ2-6; D remains unclear. The germline V and J ends were trimmed by 0 bases and 4 bases, with 4 bases remaining between them. This CDR3 has 14 residues. The germline V gene encodes CDR1 MNHEY and CDR2 SVGAGI. CDR3 bases: TGTGCCAGCAGTTACTCTCTGGGGGCCAACGTCCTGACTTTC. Translating it yields CASSYSLGANVLTF.

The CDR3 region has the DNA TGTGCCAGCAGCCACCGTATAGCGGGAGGACCCTACGAGCAGTACTTC. Protein product: CASSHRIAGGPYEQYF. V gene TRBV5-4 combines with J gene TRBJ2-7; 10 bases match TRBD2. There are 16 residues in the CDR3. Germline-derived CDR1 and CDR2 are SGHNT and YYREEE (reference sequence). V gave up 4 bases and J gave up 2 bases; unmatched junction bases: 9.